The following is a T cell receptor (beta chain) sequence with its context. This record belongs to a study of shared clonotypes between healthy human individuals. Data came from immunoSEQ multiplex PCR; TCRdb stores just in-frame clones and leaves some out. This table holds about a million clones, roughly 80% found once. This CDR3 has 15 amino acids. In germline, CDR1 is MNHEY, CDR2 SVGAGI. Trimming removed 5 bases from V and 5 bases from J; junction bases left unmatched: 11. J is TRBJ2-5 and V is TRBV6-5; 7 bases map to TRBD2. The material sequenced was memory CD4+ T cells from PBMCs. Specified subset: CD45RA-negative fraction. The TCR sequence derives from a man aged 18 to 29 in good health. Some clones in this sample may be carry-over from other donors' samples. The CDR3 DNA follows: TGTGCCAGCAGTCCCGCGCTAGCGGTCAAGGAGACCCAGTACTTC. It is translated as CASSPALAVKETQYF.